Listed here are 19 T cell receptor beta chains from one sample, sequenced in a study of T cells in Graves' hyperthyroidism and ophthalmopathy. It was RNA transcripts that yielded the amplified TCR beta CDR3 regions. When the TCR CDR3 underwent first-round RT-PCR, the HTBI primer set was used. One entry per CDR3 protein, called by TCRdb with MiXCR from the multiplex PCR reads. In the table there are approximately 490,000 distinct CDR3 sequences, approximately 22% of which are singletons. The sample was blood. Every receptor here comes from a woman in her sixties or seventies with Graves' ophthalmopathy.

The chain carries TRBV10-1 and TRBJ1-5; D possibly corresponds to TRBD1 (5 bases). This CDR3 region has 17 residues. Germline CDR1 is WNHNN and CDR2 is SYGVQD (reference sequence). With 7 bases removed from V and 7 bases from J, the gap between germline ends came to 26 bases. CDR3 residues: CASIGVKGLRRGQPQHF. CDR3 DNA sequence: TGCGCCAGCATTGGTGTAAAGGGGCTCCGGCGGGGGCAGCCCCAGCATTTT.

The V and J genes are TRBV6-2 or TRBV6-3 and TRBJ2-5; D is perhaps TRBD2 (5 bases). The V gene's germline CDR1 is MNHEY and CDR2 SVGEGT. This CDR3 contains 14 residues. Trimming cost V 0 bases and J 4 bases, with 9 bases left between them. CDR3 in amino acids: CASSYSGVSETQYF. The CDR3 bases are TGTGCCAGCAGTTACTCCGGGGTATCAGAGACCCAGTACTTC.

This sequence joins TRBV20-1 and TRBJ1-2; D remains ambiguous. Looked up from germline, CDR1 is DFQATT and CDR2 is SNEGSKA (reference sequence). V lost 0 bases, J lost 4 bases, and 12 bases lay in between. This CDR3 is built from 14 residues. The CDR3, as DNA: TGCAGTGCTAGAGAAGGAGGAAGGGTCTATGGCTACACCTTC. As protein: CSAREGGRVYGYTF.

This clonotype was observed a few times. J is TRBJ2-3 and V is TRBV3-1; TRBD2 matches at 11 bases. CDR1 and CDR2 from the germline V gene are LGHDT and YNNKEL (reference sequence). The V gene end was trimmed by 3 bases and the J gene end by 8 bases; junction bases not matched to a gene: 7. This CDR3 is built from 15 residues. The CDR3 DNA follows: TGTGCCAGCAGCCAGCCAACTAGCGGGAGTCTTACGCAGTATTTT. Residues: CASSQPTSGSLTQYF.

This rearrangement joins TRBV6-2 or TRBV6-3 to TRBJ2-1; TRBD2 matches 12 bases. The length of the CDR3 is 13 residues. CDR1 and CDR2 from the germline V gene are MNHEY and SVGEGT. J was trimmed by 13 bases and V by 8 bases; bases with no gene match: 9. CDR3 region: CASRLAGAVVQFF. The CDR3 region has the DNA TGTGCCAGCCGACTAGCGGGAGCGGTAGTTCAGTTCTTC.

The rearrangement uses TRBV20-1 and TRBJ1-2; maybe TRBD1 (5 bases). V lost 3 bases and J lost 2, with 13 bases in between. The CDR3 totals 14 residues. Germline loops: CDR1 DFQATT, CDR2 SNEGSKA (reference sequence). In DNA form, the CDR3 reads TGCAGTGCTAGGGGGTGGCGGGGGAACTATGGCTACACCTTC. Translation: CSARGWRGNYGYTF.

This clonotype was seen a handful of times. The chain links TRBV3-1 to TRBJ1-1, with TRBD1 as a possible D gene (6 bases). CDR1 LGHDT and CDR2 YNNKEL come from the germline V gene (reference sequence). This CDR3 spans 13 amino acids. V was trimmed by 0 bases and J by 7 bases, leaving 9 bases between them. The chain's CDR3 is CASSQDPDSEAFF. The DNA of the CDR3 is TGTGCCAGCAGCCAAGATCCGGACAGTGAAGCTTTCTTT.

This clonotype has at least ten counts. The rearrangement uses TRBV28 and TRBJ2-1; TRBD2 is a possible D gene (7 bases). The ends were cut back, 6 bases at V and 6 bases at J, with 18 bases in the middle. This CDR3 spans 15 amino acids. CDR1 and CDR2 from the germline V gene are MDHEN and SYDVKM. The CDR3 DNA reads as TGTGCCAGCAGCCGAGGGGGGGGAGGTGGCAATGAGCAGTTCTTC. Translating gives CASSRGGGGGNEQFF.

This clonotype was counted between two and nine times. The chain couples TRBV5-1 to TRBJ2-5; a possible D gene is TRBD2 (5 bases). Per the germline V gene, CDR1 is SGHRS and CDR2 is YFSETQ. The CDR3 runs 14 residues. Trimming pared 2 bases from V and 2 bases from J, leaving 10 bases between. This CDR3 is CASSLEGRQETQYF. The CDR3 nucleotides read TGCGCCAGCAGCTTAGAGGGAAGACAAGAGACCCAGTACTTC.

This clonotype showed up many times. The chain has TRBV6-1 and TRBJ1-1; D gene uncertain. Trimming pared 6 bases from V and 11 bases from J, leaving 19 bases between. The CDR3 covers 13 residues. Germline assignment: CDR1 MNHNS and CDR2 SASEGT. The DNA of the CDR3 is TGTGCCAGCAGCCCTCCGAGAAATGGAAAGGCTTTCTTT. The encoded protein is CASSPPRNGKAFF.

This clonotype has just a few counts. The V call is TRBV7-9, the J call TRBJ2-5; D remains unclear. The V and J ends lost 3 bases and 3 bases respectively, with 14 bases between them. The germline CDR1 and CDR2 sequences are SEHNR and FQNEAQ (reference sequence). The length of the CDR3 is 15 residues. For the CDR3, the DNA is TGTGCCAGCAGCTTTTGGACGGGTGGGGAAGAGACCCAGTACTTC. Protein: CASSFWTGGEETQYF. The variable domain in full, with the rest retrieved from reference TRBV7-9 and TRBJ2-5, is DTGVSQNPRHKITKRGQNVTFRCDPISEHNRLYWYRQTLGQGPEFLTYFQNEAQLEKSRLLSDRFSAERPKGSFSTLEIQRTEQGDSAMYLCASSFWTGGEETQYFGPGTRLLVL.

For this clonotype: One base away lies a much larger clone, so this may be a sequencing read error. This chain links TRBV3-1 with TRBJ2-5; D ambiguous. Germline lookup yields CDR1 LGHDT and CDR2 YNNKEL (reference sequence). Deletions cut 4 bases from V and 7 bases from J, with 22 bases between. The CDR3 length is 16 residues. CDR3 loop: CASSPPPSSRRGTQYF. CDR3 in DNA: TGTGCCAGCAGCCCTCCCCCCTCCAGCAGGAGAGGGACCCAGTACTTC.

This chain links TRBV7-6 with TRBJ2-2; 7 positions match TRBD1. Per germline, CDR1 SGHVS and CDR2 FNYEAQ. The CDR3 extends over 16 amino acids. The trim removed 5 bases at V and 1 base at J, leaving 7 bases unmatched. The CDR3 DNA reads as TGTGCCAGCAGCAGGAGACAGGGCCTGAACACCGGGGAGCTGTTTTTT. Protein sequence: CASSRRQGLNTGELFF.

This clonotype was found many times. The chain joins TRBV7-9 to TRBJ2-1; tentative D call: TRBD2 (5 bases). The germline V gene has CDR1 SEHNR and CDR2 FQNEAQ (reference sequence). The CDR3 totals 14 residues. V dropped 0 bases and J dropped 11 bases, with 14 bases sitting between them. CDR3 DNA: TGTGCCAGCAGCTTAGCGTCCAGCGGAGAGAAGCAGTTCTTC. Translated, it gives CASSLASSGEKQFF.

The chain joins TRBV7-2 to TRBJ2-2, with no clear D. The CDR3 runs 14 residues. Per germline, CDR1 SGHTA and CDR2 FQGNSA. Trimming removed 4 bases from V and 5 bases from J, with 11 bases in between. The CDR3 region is CASSSPERTGELFF. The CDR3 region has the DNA TGTGCCAGCAGCTCTCCGGAGAGGACCGGGGAGCTGTTTTTT.

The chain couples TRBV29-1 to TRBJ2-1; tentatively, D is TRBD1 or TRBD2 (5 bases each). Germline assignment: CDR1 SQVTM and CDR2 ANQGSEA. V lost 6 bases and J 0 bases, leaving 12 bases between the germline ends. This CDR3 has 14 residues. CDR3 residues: CSVPSGASYNEQFF. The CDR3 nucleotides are TGCAGCGTGCCCTCCGGGGCCTCCTACAATGAGCAGTTCTTC.

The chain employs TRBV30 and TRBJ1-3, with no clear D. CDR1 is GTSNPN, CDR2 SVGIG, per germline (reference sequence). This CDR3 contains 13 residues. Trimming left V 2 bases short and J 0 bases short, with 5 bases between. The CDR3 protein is CAWSIYSGNTIYF. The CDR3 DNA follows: TGTGCCTGGAGTATTTACTCTGGAAACACCATATATTTT.

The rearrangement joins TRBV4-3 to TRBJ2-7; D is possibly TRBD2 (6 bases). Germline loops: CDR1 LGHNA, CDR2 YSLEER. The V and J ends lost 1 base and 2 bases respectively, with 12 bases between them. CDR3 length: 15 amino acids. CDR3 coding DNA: TGCGCCAGCAGCCAAGGTCTCAGGGAGGCCTACGAGCAGTACTTC. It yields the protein CASSQGLREAYEQYF.

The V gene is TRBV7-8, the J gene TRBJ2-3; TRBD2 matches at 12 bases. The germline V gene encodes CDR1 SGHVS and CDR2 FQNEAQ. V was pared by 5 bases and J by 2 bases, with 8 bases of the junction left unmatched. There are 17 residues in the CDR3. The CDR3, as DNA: TGTGCCAGCAGCCCCTCCACTAGCGGGAGGAACACAGATACGCAGTATTTT. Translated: CASSPSTSGRNTDTQYF.